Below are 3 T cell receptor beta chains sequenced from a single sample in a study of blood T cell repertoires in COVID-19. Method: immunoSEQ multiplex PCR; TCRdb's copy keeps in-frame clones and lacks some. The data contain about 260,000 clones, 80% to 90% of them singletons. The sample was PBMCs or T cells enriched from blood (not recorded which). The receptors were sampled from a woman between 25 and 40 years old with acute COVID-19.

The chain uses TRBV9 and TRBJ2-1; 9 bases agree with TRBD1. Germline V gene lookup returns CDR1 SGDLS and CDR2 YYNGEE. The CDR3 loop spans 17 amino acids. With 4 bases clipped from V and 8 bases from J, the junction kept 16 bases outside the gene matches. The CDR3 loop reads CASSFPASGTGTHEQFF. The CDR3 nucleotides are TGTGCCAGCAGCTTCCCAGCCTCCGGGACAGGGACCCATGAGCAGTTCTTC. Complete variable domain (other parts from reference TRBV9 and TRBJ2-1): DSGVTQTPKHLITATGQRVTLRCSPRSGDLSVYWYQQSLDQGLQFLIQYYNGEERAKGNILERFSAQQFPDLHSELNLSSLELGDSALYFCASSFPASGTGTHEQFFGPGTRLTVL.

CDR3 loop: CASDQGSYGYTF. The CDR3 bases are TGTGCCAGCGATCAGGGGTCCTATGGCTACACCTTC. The V call is TRBV2, the J call TRBJ1-2; TRBD1 is a possible D gene (6 bases). The germline V gene encodes CDR1 SNHLY and CDR2 FYNNEI. There are 12 residues in the CDR3. V lost 8 bases, J lost 4 bases, and 11 bases lay in between.

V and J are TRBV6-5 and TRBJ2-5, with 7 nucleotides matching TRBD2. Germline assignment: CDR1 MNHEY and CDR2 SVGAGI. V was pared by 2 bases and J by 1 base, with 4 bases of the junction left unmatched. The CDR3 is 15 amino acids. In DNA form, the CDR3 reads TGTGCCAGCAGTTACGATCGGGAGGCCCAAGAGACCCAGTACTTC. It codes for CASSYDREAQETQYF.